The T cell receptor beta chain under discussion was sequenced for a study of shared clonotypes between healthy human individuals. Using immunoSEQ multiplex PCR, the repertoire was profiled, and TCRdb retains in-frame clones only, with some absent. The sample lists 2 million to 2.5 million clones, around 92% occurring once. CDR1 is SGHAT, CDR2 FQNNGV, per germline. This CDR3 spans 16 amino acids. J lost 1 base, V lost 5 bases, and 6 bases had no gene match. Comments on this clone: The identical CDR3 is also encoded by other nucleotide sequences in the sample.

The chain is built from TRBV11-2 and TRBJ2-3, with 10 bases fitting TRBD2. Input material: naive CD4+ T cells from PBMCs. Subset of the sample: CD45RA+ positively selected. This sequence was found in a man in his late teens or twenties in good health. Some clones in this sample may be carry-over from other donors' samples. CDR3 sequence reads: CASSLLAGGRTDTQYF. The CDR3 bases are TGTGCCAGCAGCCTATTAGCGGGAGGACGCACAGATACGCAGTATTTT.